This T cell receptor beta chain was recovered during a study of blood T cells in healthy people across ages. Using a J-beta primer mix together with a sample-barcoded 5' primer, a second PCR was run for about 7 to 12 cycles. TCRdb re-called the 5' RACE reads with MiXCR, one entry per CDR3 protein. The sample has around 1,000,000 distinct CDR3 sequences, under 30% seen once; the top ten hold approximately 0.7%. V trimming: 5 bases; J trimming: 2 bases; junction bases outside the gene matches: 6. The CDR3 has 15 residues. This same sample was also part of a study on T cells of mothers and their children.

The specimen sequenced was blood. The J gene is TRBJ1-2, the V gene TRBV12-3 or TRBV12-4; 9 nucleotides agree with TRBD1. This sequence was found in a girl aged 2 to 9 in good health. The CDR3 is CASSRGTGTNYGYTF. In DNA, the CDR3 is TGTGCCAGCAGTCGGGGGACAGGGACGAACTATGGCTACACCTTC.